This paragraph covers one TCR beta chain sequence. Method: immunoSEQ multiplex PCR; TCRdb's copy keeps in-frame clones and lacks some. The data contain approximately 97,000 clones, 85% of them seen just once; the ten biggest clones take up roughly 40%. With 6 bases removed from V and 1 base from J, the gap between germline ends came to 9 bases. CDR3 length equals 13 residues. CDR1 is MNHEY, CDR2 SMNVEV, per germline (reference sequence). This sample was included in a study of blood T cell repertoires in COVID-19. Sequencing input: peripheral blood. The chain couples TRBV27 to TRBJ1-1, with D maybe TRBD1 (5 bases). The clonotype originates from an elderly man with acute or convalescent COVID-19. Here the CDR3 DNA reads TGTGCCAGCAGGGTTACAGGGAACACTGAAGCTTTCTTT. As protein: CASRVTGNTEAFF.